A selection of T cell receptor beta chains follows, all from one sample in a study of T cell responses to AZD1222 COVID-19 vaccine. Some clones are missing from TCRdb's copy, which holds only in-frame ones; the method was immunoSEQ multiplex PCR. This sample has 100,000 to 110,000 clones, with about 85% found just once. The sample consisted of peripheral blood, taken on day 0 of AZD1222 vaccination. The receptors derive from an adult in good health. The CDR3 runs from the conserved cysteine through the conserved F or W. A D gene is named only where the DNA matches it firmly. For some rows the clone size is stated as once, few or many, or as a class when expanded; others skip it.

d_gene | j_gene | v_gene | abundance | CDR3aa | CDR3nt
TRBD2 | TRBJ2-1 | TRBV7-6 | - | CASSLVAGGRNEQFF | TGTGCCAGCAGCTTAGTAGCGGGAGGTAGGAATGAGCAGTTCTTC
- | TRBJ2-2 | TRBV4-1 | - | CASTETRINTGELFF | TGCGCCAGCACGGAGACAAGGATTAACACCGGGGAGCTGTTTTTT
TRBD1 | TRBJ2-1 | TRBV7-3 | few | CASSPTGGAKYNEQFF | TGTGCCAGCAGCCCGACAGGGGGAGCTAAGTACAATGAGCAGTTCTTC
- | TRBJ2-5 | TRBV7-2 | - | CASSLAGMNTQYF | TGTGCCAGCAGCTTAGCAGGAATGAATACCCAGTACTTC
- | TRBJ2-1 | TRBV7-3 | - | CASSLKAGTEEYNEQFF | TGTGCCAGCAGCTTAAAAGCCGGGACGGAGGAATACAATGAGCAGTTCTTC
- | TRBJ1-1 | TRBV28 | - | CASLDRGGSSGAFF | TGTGCCAGCTTGGATAGAGGGGGTAGTAGTGGAGCTTTCTTT
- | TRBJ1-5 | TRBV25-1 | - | CASSEWSDNRQPQHF | TGTGCCAGCAGTGAATGGTCGGATAATCGCCAGCCCCAGCATTTT
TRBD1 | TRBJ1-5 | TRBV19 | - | CASSQGGNQPQHF | TGTGCCAGTAGTCAGGGGGGCAATCAGCCCCAGCATTTT
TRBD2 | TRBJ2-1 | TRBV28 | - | CASSSPWREGDNEQFF | TGTGCCAGCAGTTCCCCCTGGCGGGAGGGGGACAATGAGCAGTTCTTC
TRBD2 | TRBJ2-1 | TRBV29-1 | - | CSGVPGTSGGNEQFF | TGCAGCGGGGTACCCGGGACTAGCGGAGGGAATGAGCAGTTCTTC
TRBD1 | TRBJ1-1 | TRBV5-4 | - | CASSLVQGPFTEAFF | TGTGCCAGCAGCTTGGTACAGGGGCCTTTCACTGAAGCTTTCTTT
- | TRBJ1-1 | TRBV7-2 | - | CASSFSQGRGTEAFF | TGTGCCAGCAGCTTCTCACAGGGAAGAGGCACTGAAGCTTTCTTT
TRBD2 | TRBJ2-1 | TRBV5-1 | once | CASSPRTSGRSPSYNEQFF | TGCGCCAGCAGCCCCAGGACTAGCGGGCGCTCTCCCTCCTACAATGAGCAGTTCTTC
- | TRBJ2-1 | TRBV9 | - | CASSPVLGRVDYNEQFF | TGTGCCAGCAGCCCCGTCCTTGGGCGGGTAGACTACAATGAGCAGTTCTTC
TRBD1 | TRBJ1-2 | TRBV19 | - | CASSPERQGPGYTF | TGTGCCAGTAGTCCCGAACGACAGGGACCTGGCTACACCTTC
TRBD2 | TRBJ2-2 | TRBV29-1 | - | CSVTAGAPRDTGELFF | TGCAGCGTGACAGCGGGAGCCCCACGTGACACCGGGGAGCTGTTTTTT
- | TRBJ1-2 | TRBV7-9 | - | CASSLEGKPGYGYTF | TGTGCCAGCAGCTTAGAGGGTAAACCGGGCTATGGCTACACCTTC
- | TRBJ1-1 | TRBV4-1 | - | CASSQAGRGEEEAFF | TGCGCCAGCAGCCAAGCGGGGAGAGGCGAGGAGGAAGCTTTCTTT
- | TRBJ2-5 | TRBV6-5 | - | CASSLLGAQQEAQYF | TGTGCCAGCAGTCTCCTCGGGGCCCAACAAGAGGCCCAGTACTTC
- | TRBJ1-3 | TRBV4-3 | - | CASSQEGIGTIAISGNTIYF | TGCGCCAGCAGCCAAGAGGGGATCGGGACAATAGCGATCTCTGGAAACACCATATATTTT
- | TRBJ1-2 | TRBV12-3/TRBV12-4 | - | CASSSRSGYGYTF | TGTGCCAGCAGTTCACGCAGCGGCTATGGCTACACCTTC
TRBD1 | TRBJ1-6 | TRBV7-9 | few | CASQVGTGAPNSPLHF | TGTGCCAGCCAAGTGGGGACAGGGGCCCCCAATTCACCCCTCCACTTT
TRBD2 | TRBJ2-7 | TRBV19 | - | CASRTTSGNPYEQYF | TGTGCCAGTAGAACGACTAGCGGGAACCCCTACGAGCAGTACTTC
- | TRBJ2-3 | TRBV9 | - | CASSVDTVTDTQYF | TGTGCCAGCAGCGTAGACACCGTCACAGATACGCAGTATTTT
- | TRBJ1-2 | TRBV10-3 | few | CAISEPDRGLGYGYTF | TGTGCCATCAGTGAGCCCGATAGGGGACTTGGCTATGGCTACACCTTC
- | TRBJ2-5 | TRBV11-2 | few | CASSLMQTQYF | TGTGCCAGCAGCTTAATGCAGACCCAGTACTTC
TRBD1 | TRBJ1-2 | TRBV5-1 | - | CASSLEGADGYTF | TGCGCCAGCAGCTTGGAGGGGGCGGATGGCTACACCTTC
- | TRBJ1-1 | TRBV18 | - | CASSEGENTEAFF | TGTGCCAGCTCAGAGGGGGAGAACACTGAAGCTTTCTTT
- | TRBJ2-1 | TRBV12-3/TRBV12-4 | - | CASGRREQFF | TGTGCCAGCGGTCGGCGTGAGCAGTTCTTC
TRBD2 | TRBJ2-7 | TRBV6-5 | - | CASSYRGGLYEQYF | TGTGCCAGCAGTTACCGGGGGGGACTCTACGAGCAGTACTTC
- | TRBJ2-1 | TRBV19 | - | CASSMGAATYNEQFF | TGTGCCAGTAGTATGGGGGCAGCCACCTACAATGAGCAGTTCTTC
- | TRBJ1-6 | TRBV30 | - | CAWSVPGWSYNSPLHF | TGTGCCTGGAGTGTACCCGGGTGGTCCTATAATTCACCCCTCCACTTT
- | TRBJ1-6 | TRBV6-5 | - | CASSYVDTENSPLHF | TGTGCCAGCAGTTACGTGGACACTGAGAATTCACCCCTCCACTTT
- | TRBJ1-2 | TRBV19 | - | CASSRRQPDRLGYTF | TGTGCCAGTAGTAGACGACAGCCGGACCGTCTTGGCTACACCTTC
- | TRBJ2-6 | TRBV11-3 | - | CASSKAKTAGANVLTF | TGTGCCAGCAGCAAGGCAAAGACCGCGGGGGCCAACGTCCTGACTTTC
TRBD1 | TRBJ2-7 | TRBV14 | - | CASSPDRVVHEQYF | TGTGCCAGCAGCCCCGACAGGGTCGTACACGAGCAGTACTTC
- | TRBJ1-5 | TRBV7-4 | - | CASSLGRGRQPQHF | TGTGCCAGCAGCTTAGGTAGGGGTCGTCAGCCCCAGCATTTT
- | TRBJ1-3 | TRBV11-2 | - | CASSPRGNTIYF | TGTGCCAGCAGCCCACGCGGAAACACCATATATTTT
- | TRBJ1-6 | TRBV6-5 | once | CASSSPRSNSPLHF | TGTGCCAGCAGTTCCCCTCGGTCTAATTCACCCCTCCACTTT
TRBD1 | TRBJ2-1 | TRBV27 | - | CASRATGDRAMRFF | TGTGCCAGCAGGGCGACAGGGGATAGGGCAATGCGGTTCTTC
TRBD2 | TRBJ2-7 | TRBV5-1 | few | CASSLGLAGSYEQYF | TGCGCCAGCAGCTTGGGACTAGCGGGCTCCTACGAGCAGTACTTC
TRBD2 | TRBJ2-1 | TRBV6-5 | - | CASSYSPSGLNEQFF | TGTGCCAGCAGTTACTCCCCTAGCGGGTTGAATGAGCAGTTCTTC